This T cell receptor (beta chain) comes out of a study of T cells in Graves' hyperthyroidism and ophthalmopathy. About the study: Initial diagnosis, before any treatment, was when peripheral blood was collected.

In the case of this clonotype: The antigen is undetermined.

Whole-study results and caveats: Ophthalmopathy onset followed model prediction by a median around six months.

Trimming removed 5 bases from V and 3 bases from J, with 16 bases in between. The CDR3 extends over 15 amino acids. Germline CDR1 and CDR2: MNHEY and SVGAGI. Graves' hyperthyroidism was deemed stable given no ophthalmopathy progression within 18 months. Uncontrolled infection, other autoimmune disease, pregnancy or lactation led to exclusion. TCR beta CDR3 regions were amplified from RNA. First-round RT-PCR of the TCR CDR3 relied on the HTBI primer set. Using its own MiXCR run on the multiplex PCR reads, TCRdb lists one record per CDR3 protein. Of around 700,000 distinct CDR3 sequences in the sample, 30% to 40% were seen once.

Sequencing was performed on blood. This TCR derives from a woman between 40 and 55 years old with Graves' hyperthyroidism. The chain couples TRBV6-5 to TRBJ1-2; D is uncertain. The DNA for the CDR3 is TGTGCCAGCAGTACCGCCAGATATATAGACTATGGCTACACCTTC. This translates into CASSTARYIDYGYTF.